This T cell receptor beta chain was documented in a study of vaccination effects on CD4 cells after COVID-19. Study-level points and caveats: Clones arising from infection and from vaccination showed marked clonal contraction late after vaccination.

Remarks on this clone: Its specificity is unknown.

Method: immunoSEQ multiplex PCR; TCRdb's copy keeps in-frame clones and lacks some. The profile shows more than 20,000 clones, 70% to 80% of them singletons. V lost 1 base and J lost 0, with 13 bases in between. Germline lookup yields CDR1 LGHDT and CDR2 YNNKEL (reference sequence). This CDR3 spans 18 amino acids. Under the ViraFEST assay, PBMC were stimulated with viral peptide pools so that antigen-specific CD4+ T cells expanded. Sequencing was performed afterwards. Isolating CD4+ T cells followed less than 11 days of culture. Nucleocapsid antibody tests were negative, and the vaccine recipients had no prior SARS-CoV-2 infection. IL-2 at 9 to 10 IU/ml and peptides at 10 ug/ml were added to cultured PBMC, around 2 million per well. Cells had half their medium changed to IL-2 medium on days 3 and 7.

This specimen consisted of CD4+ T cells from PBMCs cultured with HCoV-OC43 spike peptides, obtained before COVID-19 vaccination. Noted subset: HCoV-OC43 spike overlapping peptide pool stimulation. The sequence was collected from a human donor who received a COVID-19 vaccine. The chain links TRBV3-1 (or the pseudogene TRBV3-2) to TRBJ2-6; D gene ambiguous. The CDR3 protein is CASSQASTFYSGANVLTF. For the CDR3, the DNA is TGTGCCAGCAGCCAAGCCTCGACATTCTACTCTGGGGCCAACGTCCTGACTTTC.